A single sample is the source of the 21 T cell receptor beta chains below, sequenced in a study of T-cell reconstitution after alpha-beta-depleted transplantation in children. Unique molecular identifiers tagged the TCRbeta library. One entry per CDR3 protein, called by TCRdb with MiXCR from the PCR reads. Of roughly 790,000 distinct CDR3 sequences in the sample, around 15% were seen once. This material consisted of PBMCs, mostly from graft donor cells, taken 360 days after TCRalphabeta/CD19-depleted stem cell transplant. These receptors were collected from a male patient between 10 and 17 years old who had a stem cell transplant for acute lymphoblastic leukemia, so the T cells may come from the graft donor.

A few counts support this clonotype. The chain links TRBV7-2 to TRBJ1-2; D is uncertain. CDR3 size: 13 residues. Germline assignment: CDR1 SGHTA and CDR2 FQGNSA. V lost 3 bases and J 4 bases, leaving 9 bases between the germline ends. Here the CDR3 reads CASSLAASYGYTF. Here the CDR3 DNA reads TGTGCCAGCAGCTTGGCCGCTTCCTATGGCTACACCTTC. Full variable domain (rest looked up from reference TRBV7-2 and TRBJ1-2): GAGVSQSPSNKVTEKGKDVELRCDPISGHTALYWYRQSLGQGLEFLIYFQGNSAPDKSGLPSDRFSAERTGGSVSTLTIQRTQQEDSAVYLCASSLAASYGYTFGSGTRLTVV.

This clonotype was counted a few times. The chain links TRBV19 to TRBJ2-5; the match to TRBD1 covers 10 bases. CDR1 LNHDA and CDR2 SQIVND come from the germline V gene (reference sequence). Unmatched junction bases numbered 9, after V lost 4 bases and J lost 4 bases. CDR3 length equals 16 residues. The CDR3 DNA follows: TGTGCCAGTAGTAACCGACAGGGGGCTATGGGAGAGACCCAGTACTTC. Amino acid sequence: CASSNRQGAMGETQYF.

This clonotype occurred a few times. V and J are TRBV29-1 and TRBJ1-2, with 9 bases fitting TRBD1. The junction had 11 bases not matched to a gene; V was cut back by 8 bases and J by 4 bases. Germline assignment: CDR1 SQVTM and CDR2 ANQGSEA. CDR3 length equals 14 residues. The DNA of the CDR3 is TGCAGCACCACAGGGGGCTCGACTCCCTATGGCTACACCTTC. This encodes CSTTGGSTPYGYTF.

This clonotype was seen only a few times. This chain connects TRBV13 to TRBJ2-1; 8 nucleotides agree with TRBD2. The ends lost 5 bases at V and 3 bases at J; junction bases unmatched: 9. The CDR3 runs 16 residues. The V gene's germline CDR1 is PRHDT and CDR2 FYEKMQ (reference sequence). This chain's CDR3 is CASSPPLAGLYNEQFF. The CDR3 bases are TGTGCCAGCAGCCCCCCCCTAGCGGGCCTCTACAATGAGCAGTTCTTC.

This clonotype was seen more than once but under ten times. V and J are TRBV7-7 and TRBJ2-7, with TRBD1 as a possible D gene (6 bases). V was pared by 5 bases and J by 3 bases, with 11 bases between. The CDR3 consists of 13 residues. CDR1 SSHAT and CDR2 FNYEAQ come from the germline V gene (reference sequence). As DNA, the CDR3 is TGTGCCAGCAGCCGCGGACAGTTCTACGAGCAGTACTTC. It translates to CASSRGQFYEQYF. Using reference TRBV7-7 and TRBJ2-7 for the parts outside the CDR3, the full variable domain is GAGVSQSPRYKVTKRGQDVTLRCDPISSHATLYWYQQALGQGPEFLTYFNYEAQPDKSGLPSDRFSAERPEGSISTLTIQRTEQRDSAMYRCASSRGQFYEQYFGPGTRLTVT.

This clonotype was picked up a small number of times. The chain is built from TRBV2 and TRBJ2-2, with a possible D match to TRBD2 (5 bases). The CDR3 is 11 residues long. The germline V gene has CDR1 SNHLY and CDR2 FYNNEI. In DNA, the CDR3 is TGTGGAGGGAGAGATACCGGGGAGCTGTTTTTT. It encodes CGGRDTGELFF. Variable domain in full (rest from reference TRBV2 and TRBJ2-2): EPEVTQTPSHQVTQMGQEVILRCVPISNHLYFYWYRQILGQKVEFLVSFYNNEISEKSEIFDDQFSVERPDGSNFTLKIRSTKLEDSAMYFCGGRDTGELFFGEGSRLTVL.

The genes are TRBV7-6 and TRBJ2-5; TRBD1 agrees at 7 bases. This CDR3 has 15 amino acids. V dropped 5 bases and J dropped 1; count of bases not matched to a gene: 7. Germline V gene data show CDR1 as SGHVS and CDR2 as FNYEAQ. This CDR3 is CASSGKGQPQETQYF. CDR3 DNA sequence: TGTGCCAGCAGCGGGAAGGGACAGCCCCAAGAGACCCAGTACTTC. The variable domain in full, completed from reference TRBV7-6 and TRBJ2-5, reads GAGVSQSPRYKVTKRGQDVALRCDPISGHVSLYWYRQALGQGPEFLTYFNYEAQQDKSGLPNDRFSAERPEGSISTLTIQRTEQRDSAMYRCASSGKGQPQETQYFGPGTRLLVL.

This clonotype was observed a handful of times. The chain recombines TRBV7-2 with TRBJ2-5; 7 positions agree with TRBD1. The CDR3 is 15 residues long. Trimming cost V 6 bases and J 3 bases; bases outside gene matches: 10. CDR1 is SGHTA and CDR2 is FQGNSA in the germline V gene. CDR3 region: CASSSPDRAEETQYF. The CDR3 region has the DNA TGTGCCAGCAGTTCCCCTGACAGGGCAGAAGAGACCCAGTACTTC.

This clonotype was detected a few times. This sequence joins TRBV12-3 or TRBV12-4 and TRBJ2-7; a weak D match, TRBD2 (5 bases). Deletions cut 7 bases from V and 0 bases from J, with 16 bases between. The CDR3 consists of 15 residues. DNA for the CDR3: TGTGCCAGCACCTCGCGGACTTCGATCTCCTACGAGCAGTACTTC. Translating it yields CASTSRTSISYEQYF.

The chain is built from TRBV18 and TRBJ1-1, with D perhaps TRBD1 (6 bases). The CDR3 is 14 residues long. Germline lookup yields CDR1 KGHSH and CDR2 LQKENI. The germline V and J ends were trimmed by 2 bases and 8 bases, with 15 bases remaining between them. The CDR3 spells CASSPWVDSPEAFF. CDR3 coding DNA: TGTGCCAGCTCACCATGGGTGGACAGTCCCGAAGCTTTCTTT.

The J gene is TRBJ2-1, the V gene TRBV24-1; TRBD2 is a possible D gene (7 bases). Germline loops: CDR1 KGHDR, CDR2 SFDVKD. V dropped 4 bases and J dropped 3 bases, with 15 bases sitting between them. The CDR3 sequence is 16 residues long. CDR3 residues: CATSDSLGGLYNEQFF. The CDR3 DNA follows: TGTGCCACCAGTGACTCCTTGGGGGGGCTCTACAATGAGCAGTTCTTC.

This clonotype was counted a few times. This chain uses TRBV12-3 or TRBV12-4 with TRBJ2-3; the match to TRBD2 covers 10 bases. CDR3 size: 17 residues. V was pared by 1 base and J by 6 bases, with 10 bases of the junction left unmatched. The CDR3 here is CASSLGVAGGPSDTQYF. As DNA, the CDR3 is TGTGCCAGCAGTTTAGGGGTAGCGGGAGGTCCCTCGGATACGCAGTATTTT.

This clonotype has just a few counts. The chain recombines TRBV12-3 or TRBV12-4 with TRBJ2-2; TRBD2 might be the D (5 bases). This CDR3 has 13 amino acids. V was clipped by 3 bases and J by 7 bases, with 9 bases between them. In nucleotides, the CDR3 is TGTGCCAGCAGTTTTTACGCGGGCGGGGAGCTGTTTTTT. This translates into CASSFYAGGELFF.

This clonotype was seen many times. This rearrangement joins TRBV3-1 to TRBJ1-2; D is uncertain. Germline V lookup: CDR1 LGHDT, CDR2 YNNKEL (reference sequence). The CDR3 is 12 residues long. V shed 4 bases and J shed 4 bases, with 7 bases lying between them. CDR3 residues: CASSLLGYGYTF. CDR3 nucleotides: TGTGCCAGCAGCCTCCTAGGCTATGGCTACACCTTC.

The chain combines TRBV28 with TRBJ2-4, with 7 bases matching TRBD1. This CDR3 contains 15 residues. The V gene's germline CDR1 is MDHEN and CDR2 SYDVKM. Losses at the gene ends were 3 bases for V and 4 bases for J; bases not matched to a gene: 6. The chain's CDR3 is CASSFQGDGKNIQYF. The CDR3 nucleotides are TGTGCCAGCAGTTTCCAGGGGGACGGAAAAAACATTCAGTACTTC.

Ten or more counts support this clonotype. The gene calls are TRBV5-1 and TRBJ2-5; 8 bases agree with TRBD2. Trimming cost V 7 bases and J 2 bases; bases outside gene matches: 4. The CDR3 has 13 residues. CDR1 SGHRS and CDR2 YFSETQ come from the germline V gene. The CDR3 DNA reads as TGCGCCAGCTCTCGACTAGCGCAAGAGACCCAGTACTTC. It translates to CASSRLAQETQYF.

This clonotype occurred once. The rearrangement links TRBV19 to TRBJ2-1, with 8 bases matching TRBD2. Trimming at V came to 3 bases and at J to 0 bases, leaving 16 bases not matched to a gene. CDR1 is LNHDA, CDR2 SQIVND, per germline (reference sequence). The CDR3 spans 20 residues. This CDR3 reads CASSMGGNRAGASSYNEQFF. The CDR3 DNA sequence: TGTGCCAGTAGTATGGGGGGAAACAGAGCGGGAGCAAGCTCCTACAATGAGCAGTTCTTC.

This clonotype was recorded a few times. The chain employs TRBV4-1 and TRBJ2-1; a possible D gene is TRBD1 (6 bases). Germline-derived CDR1 and CDR2 are MGHRA and YSYEKL. V was pared by 4 bases and J by 0 bases, with 16 bases between. The CDR3 runs 17 residues. The CDR3 DNA is TGCGCCAGCAGCCCTTTGGGGGCTCAAAGCTCCTACAATGAGCAGTTCTTC. Translated: CASSPLGAQSSYNEQFF.

The V and J genes are TRBV12-3 or TRBV12-4 and TRBJ2-7; D is uncertain. The CDR3 is made up of 11 amino acids. V was clipped by 5 bases and J by 11 bases, with 13 bases between them. The CDR3 protein is CASSGLGKEYF. The CDR3 DNA reads as TGTGCCAGCAGTGGGTTGGGTAAGGAGTACTTC.

This clonotype has at least ten counts. The chain joins TRBV7-3 to TRBJ2-5, with TRBD1 as a possible D gene (5 bases). Trimming took off 0 bases at V and 5 bases at J, with 10 bases between the two ends. CDR1 SGHTA and CDR2 FQGTGA come from the germline V gene. The CDR3 spans 14 residues. The CDR3 coding sequence is TGTGCCAGCAGCTTAACAGGGGTGGGGGAGACCCAGTACTTC. Translation: CASSLTGVGETQYF.

This clonotype came up a few times. The chain recombines TRBV5-1 with TRBJ2-7, with D perhaps being TRBD1 or TRBD2 (5 bases each). The germline gives CDR1 SGHRS, CDR2 YFSETQ. This CDR3 is 14 amino acids long. Trimming removed 4 bases at V and 3 bases at J, with 14 bases between. This chain's CDR3 is CASSTPGRVYEQYF. CDR3 nucleotide sequence: TGCGCCAGCAGCACCCCGGGACGGGTCTACGAGCAGTACTTC.